This is a list of T cell receptor beta chains from one sample in a study of T cell responses to AZD1222 COVID-19 vaccine. Generated by immunoSEQ multiplex PCR, the TCRdb table keeps only in-frame clones and is missing some. The sample contains some 140,000 clones, more than 85% of which appear only once. Sequences were derived from peripheral blood, sampled on day 0 of AZD1222 vaccination. The receptors originated from an adult in good health. CDR3s include the opening cysteine and the closing phenylalanine or tryptophan. The D gene is left open where the match is weak. Part of the rows lack a size; the others show once, few, many or a class for expanded clones.

V	J	D	size	DNA	CDR3
TRBV27	TRBJ1-2	TRBD1	-	TGTGCCAGCAGTTTGACAGGGATCTATGGCTACACCTTC	CASSLTGIYGYTF
TRBV4-1	TRBJ2-5	-	-	TGCGCCAGCAGCCCGAGGGGAGAGGAAGAGACCCAGTACTTC	CASSPRGEEETQYF
TRBV20-1	TRBJ1-2	-	-	TGCAGTGCTACACAGTATGGCTACACCTTC	CSATQYGYTF
TRBV13	TRBJ1-2	-	-	TGTGCCAGCAGCTCAGGGGTCCATGGCTACACCTTC	CASSSGVHGYTF
TRBV28	TRBJ1-2	-	-	TGTGCCAGCAGCTTACAGGGCGGACGGTTGGAGGGCTACACCTTC	CASSLQGGRLEGYTF
TRBV6-7	TRBJ1-1	-	once	TGTGCCAGCACCAACAATACAGCGAACACTGAAGCTTTCTTT	CASTNNTANTEAFF
TRBV3-1/TRBV3-2	TRBJ1-4	TRBD1	-	TGTGCCAGCAACCAGGGGGAGGAAGAAAAACTGTTTTTT	CASNQGEEEKLFF
TRBV6-6	TRBJ2-7	TRBD1	-	TGTGCCAGCAGTTCGGGACAGGGGGCCGTACACGAGCAGTACTTC	CASSSGQGAVHEQYF
TRBV6-5	TRBJ1-1	-	once	TGTGCCAGCAGTTTTGGACAGCGAGCTTTCTTT	CASSFGQRAFF
TRBV6-2/TRBV6-3	TRBJ2-3	-	few	TGTGCCAGCAGTTACAGAACTCCGGAAGATACGCAGTATTTT	CASSYRTPEDTQYF
TRBV29-1	TRBJ2-3	-	-	TGCAGCGTTGCATGGCCGGAGAGGAATACGCAGTATTTT	CSVAWPERNTQYF
TRBV28	TRBJ2-5	TRBD2	-	TGTGCCAGCAGTCCACTAGCGGGAGGATTCGGAGAGACCCAGTACTTC	CASSPLAGGFGETQYF
TRBV2	TRBJ1-5	TRBD1	-	TGTGCCAGCAGCATTGGACAGGGCGATCAGCCCCAGCATTTT	CASSIGQGDQPQHF
TRBV19	TRBJ1-5	TRBD1	-	TGTGCCAGTAGACGGACAGGGGGGTGGAATCAGCCCCAGCATTTT	CASRRTGGWNQPQHF
TRBV7-6	TRBJ1-1	TRBD1	-	TGTGCCAGCAGCCCGAGGCGACAGGGATACACTGAAGCTTTCTTT	CASSPRRQGYTEAFF
TRBV2	TRBJ2-4	-	-	TGTGCCACCACAAGTTCCACAGGGACGGACATTCAGTACTTC	CATTSSTGTDIQYF
TRBV6-5	TRBJ1-1	-	few	TGTGCCAGCAGGACCGAGGGCCGGGACACTGAAGCTTTCTTT	CASRTEGRDTEAFF
TRBV9	TRBJ2-1	-	-	TGTGCCAGCAGCGTATACGTCCTGCCCTACAATGAGCAGTTCTTC	CASSVYVLPYNEQFF
TRBV30	TRBJ1-5	-	-	TGTGCCTGGAGTACGGTACACAATCAGCCCCAGCATTTT	CAWSTVHNQPQHF
TRBV5-1	TRBJ1-1	-	-	TGCGCCAGCAGCTTTTTGGGGGTAGGTGAAGCTTTCTTT	CASSFLGVGEAFF
TRBV29-1	TRBJ2-1	TRBD1	-	TGCAGCGGCGGACAGGGGGCTCAAAATGAGCAGTTCTTC	CSGGQGAQNEQFF
TRBV10-2	TRBJ2-2	TRBD1	-	TGCGCCAGCAGTGGAACACAGGGGCAGGCCGGGGAGCTGTTTTTT	CASSGTQGQAGELFF
TRBV5-4	TRBJ2-7	TRBD1	once	TGTGCCAGCAGCTGGACAGGGAGTGTGAGCGAGCAGTACTTC	CASSWTGSVSEQYF
TRBV11-2	TRBJ2-1	-	-	TGTGCCAGCAGCCGGGGGCGAGAGTACAATGAGCAGTTCTTC	CASSRGREYNEQFF
TRBV5-1	TRBJ2-7	-	-	TGCGCCAGCAGCTTCACACGCTACTCCTACGAGCAGTACTTC	CASSFTRYSYEQYF
TRBV6-6	TRBJ1-2	-	-	TGTGCCAGCGACGATGGAGGGCATGGCTACACCTTC	CASDDGGHGYTF
TRBV29-1	TRBJ2-5	TRBD2	once	TGCAGCGTTATCGGCCGGCTAGCGGGAAGGGCTCTGGAGACCCAGTACTTC	CSVIGRLAGRALETQYF
TRBV7-2	TRBJ2-2	-	-	TGTGCCAGCGGGCTTTTTGCAAACACCGGGGAGCTGTTTTTT	CASGLFANTGELFF
TRBV28	TRBJ1-6	-	-	TGTGCCAGCACCCACCCCGCAGCCAATTCACCCCTCCACTTT	CASTHPAANSPLHF
TRBV5-1	TRBJ2-1	TRBD2	-	TGCGCCAGCAGCAATCTGTCTAGCGGGGTATACAATGAGCAGTTCTTC	CASSNLSSGVYNEQFF
TRBV7-9	TRBJ1-1	-	few	TGTGCCAGCAGCTTAGTTCAGGGGTCCGACACTGAAGCTTTCTTT	CASSLVQGSDTEAFF
TRBV3-1/TRBV3-2	TRBJ2-7	TRBD1	-	TGTGCCAGCAGCCCATGGACAGGGGGGGCCTACGAGCAGTACTTC	CASSPWTGGAYEQYF
TRBV6-4	TRBJ2-5	-	once	TGTGCCAGCAGTGTGGGGCAGGACCCCTGGGAGACCCAGTACTTC	CASSVGQDPWETQYF
TRBV27	TRBJ2-5	TRBD2	-	TGTGCCAGCAAGCTAGCGGGAGGGCCGGGAGAGACCCAGTACTTC	CASKLAGGPGETQYF
TRBV7-9	TRBJ1-5	-	-	TGTGCCAGCAGCTCTTCTATTGGTTATAATCAGCCCCAGCATTTT	CASSSSIGYNQPQHF
TRBV5-4	TRBJ2-7	-	once	TGTGCCAGCAGCTCCGGGACAACCCAGACCTACGAGCAGTACTTC	CASSSGTTQTYEQYF
TRBV10-1	TRBJ2-7	-	few	TGCGCCAGCAGTGCGGGGCGAGGGCCCTACGAGCAGTACTTC	CASSAGRGPYEQYF
TRBV29-1	TRBJ2-2	TRBD2	-	TGCAGCGTCGAGGGAGGGGCGAACACCGGGGAGCTGTTTTTT	CSVEGGANTGELFF
TRBV5-1	TRBJ2-5	TRBD2	-	TGCGCCAGCAGCTTGGGACTAGCGGGAGGAGGGGAGACCCAGTACTTC	CASSLGLAGGGETQYF
TRBV5-1	TRBJ2-3	TRBD1	-	TGCGCCAGCAGCTCTCGACAGGGGCTCACAGATACGCAGTATTTT	CASSSRQGLTDTQYF
TRBV28	TRBJ2-1	-	-	TGTGCCAGCAGTTTAATCAACAATGAGCAGTTCTTC	CASSLINNEQFF
TRBV30	TRBJ1-5	-	-	TGTGCCTGGAGTGACATAAGGAATCAGCCCCAGCATTTT	CAWSDIRNQPQHF
TRBV12-5	TRBJ1-5	-	once	TGTGCTAGTGGTTTGTCTCAGGGGCCCCAGCATTTT	CASGLSQGPQHF